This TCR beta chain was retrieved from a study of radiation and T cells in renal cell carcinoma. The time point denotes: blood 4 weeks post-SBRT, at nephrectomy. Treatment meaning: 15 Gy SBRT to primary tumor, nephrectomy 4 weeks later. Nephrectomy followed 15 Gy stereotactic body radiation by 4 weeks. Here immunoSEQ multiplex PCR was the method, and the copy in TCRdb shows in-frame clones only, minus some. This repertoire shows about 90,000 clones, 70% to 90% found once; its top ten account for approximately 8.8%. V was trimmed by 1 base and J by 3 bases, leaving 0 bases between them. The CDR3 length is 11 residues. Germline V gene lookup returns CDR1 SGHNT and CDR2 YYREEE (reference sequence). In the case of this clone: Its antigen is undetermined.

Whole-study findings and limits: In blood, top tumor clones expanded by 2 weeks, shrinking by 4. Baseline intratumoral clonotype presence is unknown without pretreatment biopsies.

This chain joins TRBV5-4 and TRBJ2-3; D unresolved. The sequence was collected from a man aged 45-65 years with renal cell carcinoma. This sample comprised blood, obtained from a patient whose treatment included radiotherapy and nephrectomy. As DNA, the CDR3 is TGTGCCAGCAGCTTGACAGATACGCAGTATTTT. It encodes CASSLTDTQYF. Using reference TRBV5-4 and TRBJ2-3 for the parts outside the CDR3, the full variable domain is ETGVTQSPTHLIKTRGQQVTLRCSSQSGHNTVSWYQQALGQGPQFIFQYYREEENGRGNFPPRFSGLQFPNYSSELNVNALELDDSALYLCASSLTDTQYFGPGTRLTVL.